This TCR beta chain is drawn from a study of cytomegalovirus exposure and HLA in healthy donors. As regards this clone: Antigen unknown.

Findings and limits, study-wide: Reports credit the classifier with highly specific, highly sensitive diagnosis of cytomegalovirus status.

It was with 60 Vbeta and 13 Jbeta primers that the PCR ran. Some clones are missing from TCRdb's copy, which holds only in-frame ones; the method was immunoSEQ multiplex PCR. The profile covers 220,000 or so clones, with more than 75% appearing a single time and 3.5% to 4% taken by the ten largest. Input material: PBMCs. This sequence originates from a male donor in good health and CMV-seronegative.

CDR3 coding DNA: TGTGCCACCAGCAGATCGCTACTAGCGGGAGCGTATGAGCAGTTCTTC. Protein sequence: CATSRSLLAGAYEQFF. V and J are TRBV15 and TRBJ2-1; TRBD2 matches at 11 bases. V was pared by 2 bases and J by 8 bases, with 8 bases of the junction left unmatched. CDR1 is LNHNV and CDR2 is YYDKDF in the germline V gene (reference sequence). This CDR3 is 16 amino acids long. Filled out from reference TRBV15 and TRBJ2-1, the complete variable domain reads DAMVIQNPRYQVTQFGKPVTLSCSQTLNHNVMYWYQQKSSQAPKLLFHYYDKDFNNEADTPDNFQSRRPNTSFCFLDIRSPGLGDTAMYLCATSRSLLAGAYEQFFGPGTRLTVL.